Included here is one T cell receptor beta chain sequence, with context. Its cognate antigen is unknown. Orbital computed tomography and thyroid ultrasound, together with serum TRAb and thyroxine and clinical symptoms, were used for diagnoses. The CDR3 regions of TCR beta were amplified from RNA transcripts. With the HTBI primer set, the TCR CDR3 went through a first round of RT-PCR. TCRdb re-called the multiplex PCR reads with MiXCR, one entry per CDR3 protein. The sample includes 560,000 or so distinct CDR3 sequences, roughly 50% of them seen just once. These data are taken from a study of T cells in Graves' hyperthyroidism and ophthalmopathy. Findings of the study overall: Stable hyperthyroidism was separated from ophthalmopathy by a model based on 13 V-J features.

Trimming removed 6 bases at V and 1 base at J, with 16 bases between. The germline gives CDR1 MGHDK, CDR2 SYGVNS. The CDR3 runs to 15 residues. The receptor comes from a woman younger than 35 with Graves' hyperthyroidism. This chain connects TRBV25-1 to TRBJ2-7; perhaps TRBD2 as D (5 bases). What was sequenced was peripheral blood or thyroid tissue (not recorded which). The DNA for the CDR3 is TGTGCCAGCAGACCCCGGTTTGGCGGGTCCTACGAGCAGTACTTC. It codes for CASRPRFGGSYEQYF.